Reported below is one T cell receptor beta chain. This sample was included in a study of blood T cell repertoires in COVID-19. Study at large: The origin of the acute and convalescent COVID-19 samples was the United States, Italy and Spain. PBMCs, B-cell-depleted T cells, or T cells provided the cDNA or gDNA that made up the material.

In the study's own analysis: Nucleated cell counts were estimated from reference gene primer amplification. Clones were read by immunoSEQ multiplex PCR, and TCRdb kept only the in-frame ones, dropping some. The V and J calls and the clone size are those of that table, but D and trimming were determined from the DNA. Of tens of thousands of clones detected, roughly 78% appear once; the ten largest clones hold roughly a fifth. Germline-derived CDR1 and CDR2 are SNHLY and FYNNEI. This CDR3 spans 17 amino acids. J was trimmed by 0 bases and V by 10 bases; bases with no gene match: 13. The sample was peripheral blood. The V and J genes are TRBV2 and TRBJ1-5; 9 nucleotides line up with TRBD1. The TCR was taken from a woman older than 75 with acute or convalescent COVID-19. This CDR3 is CATSGTGIPYSNQPQHF. The CDR3 nucleotides read TGTGCCACATCCGGGACAGGGATCCCCTATAGCAATCAGCCCCAGCATTTT.